These 20 T cell receptor beta chains originate from one sample sequenced in a study of blood T cell repertoires in COVID-19. Libraries were prepared by immunoSEQ multiplex PCR; TCRdb keeps only in-frame clonotypes and omits some of them. Among over 65,000 clones listed, approximately 86% were seen once. The sequencing input was peripheral blood. The receptors stem from a man aged 80 or over with COVID-19, enrolled during active disease.

The genes are TRBV5-5 and TRBJ2-5; possible D gene TRBD1, 6 bases. The CDR3 contains 12 residues. V was cut by 3 bases and J by 4 bases, with 7 bases left in between. Germline V gene lookup returns CDR1 SGHKS and CDR2 YYEKEE (reference sequence). The CDR3 nucleotides read TGTGCCAGCAGCTCACAGGGAGAGACCCAGTACTTC. Its protein product is CASSSQGETQYF.

The chain couples TRBV9 to TRBJ1-3, with 10 bases aligning to TRBD1. The V gene end was trimmed by 4 bases and the J gene end by 0 bases; junction bases not matched to a gene: 10. Germline CDR1 reads SGDLS; CDR2 reads YYNGEE. CDR3 size: 18 residues. CDR3: CASSLPGQGSFSGNTIYF. In nucleotides, the CDR3 is TGTGCCAGCAGCTTACCGGGACAGGGGTCTTTCTCTGGAAACACCATATATTTT.

The gene calls are TRBV7-8 and TRBJ1-1; D possibly corresponds to TRBD1 (5 bases). This CDR3 is 16 amino acids long. The germline V and J ends were trimmed by 5 bases and 3 bases, with 19 bases remaining between them. The germline gives CDR1 SGHVS, CDR2 FQNEAQ. The CDR3 region is CASSLRDFLGDTEAFF. The CDR3 bases are TGTGCCAGCAGCCTCCGGGACTTCTTAGGGGACACTGAAGCTTTCTTT. The full variable domain, with the rest looked up from reference TRBV7-8 and TRBJ1-1, is GAGVSQSPRYKVAKRGQDVALRCDPISGHVSLFWYQQALGQGPEFLTYFQNEAQLDKSGLPSDRFFAERPEGSVSTLKIQRTQQEDSAVYLCASSLRDFLGDTEAFFGQGTRLTVV.

This clone was seen once. V is TRBV28 and J is TRBJ2-7; 10 nucleotides match TRBD1. J was trimmed by 2 bases and V by 2 bases; bases with no gene match: 3. Germline V gene sequence: CDR1 MDHEN, CDR2 SYDVKM. The CDR3 runs 15 residues. The CDR3 here is CASSLTGTGAYEQYF. CDR3 coding DNA: TGTGCCAGCAGTTTAACCGGGACAGGGGCCTACGAGCAGTACTTC.

The sample holds a few counts of this clone. The chain combines TRBV6-2 or TRBV6-3 with TRBJ1-3; D is possibly TRBD1 (6 bases). Trimming left V 2 bases short and J 1 base short, with 6 bases between. Germline CDR1 reads MNHEY; CDR2 reads SVGEGT. CDR3 length equals 14 residues. The CDR3 nucleotides are TGTGCCAGCAGTTACGGACAGTCTGGAAACACCATATATTTT. As protein: CASSYGQSGNTIYF.

This clone has just a few counts. V and J are TRBV3-1 (or the pseudogene TRBV3-2) and TRBJ1-5; D ambiguous. Germline V lookup: CDR1 LGHDT, CDR2 YNNKEL (reference sequence). V dropped 1 base and J dropped 5 bases, with 6 bases sitting between them. This CDR3 has 13 amino acids. For the CDR3, the DNA is TGTGCCAGCAGCCAAGGGAGGGATCAGCCCCAGCATTTT. It codes for CASSQGRDQPQHF.

The rearrangement links TRBV11-2 to TRBJ2-3; 10 nucleotides line up with TRBD2. Per the germline V gene, CDR1 is SGHAT and CDR2 is FQNNGV. V shed 5 bases, J shed 1 base, and the junction held 6 bases outside the gene matches. The CDR3 contains 16 residues. DNA of the CDR3: TGTGCCAGCAGCCCCCCGGGACTAGCGCGCACAGATACGCAGTATTTT. Amino acids: CASSPPGLARTDTQYF.

The rearrangement uses TRBV11-1 and TRBJ2-2, with D perhaps TRBD2 (5 bases). This CDR3 region has 14 residues. Trimming took off 5 bases at V and 4 bases at J, with 11 bases between the two ends. CDR1 and CDR2 from the germline V gene are SGHAT and FQDESV (reference sequence). CDR3 region: CASSLTRGTGELFF. The CDR3, as DNA: TGTGCCAGCAGCCTGACTCGGGGCACCGGGGAGCTGTTTTTT.

The rearrangement uses TRBV20-1 and TRBJ2-7, with a weak D call TRBD2 (5 bases). Germline V gene lookup returns CDR1 DFQATT and CDR2 SNEGSKA (reference sequence). CDR3 length: 11 residues. The germline V and J ends were trimmed by 3 bases and 3 bases, with 6 bases remaining between them. CDR3 in amino acids: CSASGGYEQYF. CDR3 sequence (DNA): TGCAGTGCTAGTGGAGGCTACGAGCAGTACTTC.

This rearrangement joins TRBV5-4 to TRBJ2-6, with 10 bases fitting TRBD1. With V trimmed by 3 bases and J by 1 base, 7 bases remained unmatched. The CDR3 runs 18 residues. The germline V gene has CDR1 SGHNT and CDR2 YYREEE (reference sequence). As DNA, the CDR3 is TGTGCCAGCAGCTCCCGGGACAGGGGATTTTCTGGGGCCAACGTCCTGACTTTC. This gives the protein CASSSRDRGFSGANVLTF.

The V call is TRBV5-4, the J call TRBJ2-5; 10 bases agree with TRBD2. The junction had 4 bases not matched to a gene; V was cut back by 3 bases and J by 2 bases. Germline V CDR1 and CDR2: SGHNT, YYREEE (reference sequence). This CDR3 comprises 15 residues. The CDR3 bases are TGTGCCAGCAGCTCTCTAGCGGGGGAACAAGAGACCCAGTACTTC. This gives the protein CASSSLAGEQETQYF.

This chain connects TRBV9 to TRBJ1-4; maybe TRBD1 (5 bases). This CDR3 has 13 residues. Germline V gene sequence: CDR1 SGDLS, CDR2 YYNGEE. V was cut by 3 bases and J by 4 bases, with 7 bases left in between. The CDR3 DNA follows: TGTGCCAGCAGCGGGACACTTAATGAAAAACTGTTTTTT. This sequence encodes CASSGTLNEKLFF.

The chain employs TRBV7-8 and TRBJ1-5; TRBD1 matches 9 bases. The CDR3 spans 15 residues. Germline CDR1 and CDR2: SGHVS and FQNEAQ. The V gene end was trimmed by 5 bases and the J gene end by 3 bases; junction bases not matched to a gene: 5. CDR3 sequence: CASSPGQGPNQPQHF. The CDR3 DNA sequence: TGTGCCAGCAGCCCGGGACAGGGACCCAATCAGCCCCAGCATTTT.

This rearrangement joins TRBV5-6 to TRBJ1-5, with D perhaps TRBD1 (6 bases). CDR3 size: 15 residues. Trimming took 3 bases from V and 4 from J, leaving 14 bases between them. The germline gives CDR1 SGHDT, CDR2 YYEEEE. The DNA for the CDR3 is TGTGCCAGCAGCTGGGGACATGATGCTAATCAGCCCCAGCATTTT. This sequence encodes CASSWGHDANQPQHF. Combining the CDR3 with reference TRBV5-6 and TRBJ1-5 gives the whole variable domain DAGVTQSPTHLIKTRGQQVTLRCSPKSGHDTVSWYQQALGQGPQFIFQYYEEEERQRGNFPDRFSGHQFPNYSSELNVNALLLGDSALYLCASSWGHDANQPQHFGDGTRLSIL.

This clone has a handful of counts. This chain links TRBV28 with TRBJ2-3; 14 bases match TRBD2. After removal of 3 bases from V and 5 bases from J, the junction contained 7 bases not matched to a gene. The CDR3 loop spans 17 amino acids. Per germline, CDR1 MDHEN and CDR2 SYDVKM. This CDR3 is CASSFMTSGGAGDTQYF. DNA of the CDR3: TGTGCCAGCAGTTTTATGACTAGCGGGGGGGCCGGAGATACGCAGTATTTT.

In nucleotides, the CDR3 is TGTGCCAGCAGTTACTTAGCGGGGGGTAGTAGCACAGATACGCAGTATTTT. This gives the protein CASSYLAGGSSTDTQYF. The chain employs TRBV6-2 or TRBV6-3 and TRBJ2-3, with TRBD2 matching over 10 bases. The J segment lost 0 bases and the V segment lost 1 base, leaving 4 bases of the junction unmatched. Germline loops: CDR1 MNHEY, CDR2 SVGEGT. The CDR3 loop spans 17 amino acids.

J is TRBJ1-2 and V is TRBV5-6; maybe TRBD1 (6 bases). The CDR3 spans 13 residues. The germline V gene has CDR1 SGHDT and CDR2 YYEEEE. V lost 6 bases and J 8 bases, leaving 17 bases between the germline ends. This CDR3 is CASTIPGVIGYTF. The DNA for the CDR3 is TGTGCCAGCACCATTCCAGGGGTGATCGGCTACACCTTC.

The chain has TRBV15 and TRBJ2-5; D perhaps matches TRBD1 (6 bases). This CDR3 has 14 amino acids. The V and J ends lost 0 bases and 1 base respectively, with 6 bases between them. Looked up from germline, CDR1 is LNHNV and CDR2 is YYDKDF (reference sequence). DNA of the CDR3: TGTGCCACCAGCAGAGACAGGGGCCAAGAGACCCAGTACTTC. Encoded protein: CATSRDRGQETQYF. The entire variable domain, with the rest obtained from reference TRBV15 and TRBJ2-5, is as follows: DAMVIQNPRYQVTQFGKPVTLSCSQTLNHNVMYWYQQKSSQAPKLLFHYYDKDFNNEADTPDNFQSRRPNTSFCFLDIRSPGLGDTAMYLCATSRDRGQETQYFGPGTRLLVL.

This rearrangement joins TRBV29-1 to TRBJ1-3; D unclear. The germline V gene has CDR1 SQVTM and CDR2 ANQGSEA. CDR3 length: 13 residues. Trimming pared 5 bases from V and 7 bases from J, leaving 15 bases between. Here the CDR3 DNA reads TGCAGCGTTTATAATCGATCCGGTAACACCATATATTTT. Translating it yields CSVYNRSGNTIYF.

The CDR3 here is CATSRVGGSSGNTIYF. In nucleotides, the CDR3 is TGTGCCACCAGCAGAGTTGGGGGGAGCTCTGGAAACACCATATATTTT. The J gene is TRBJ1-3, the V gene TRBV15, with D tentatively TRBD1 (5 bases). The CDR3 loop spans 16 amino acids. V dropped 1 base and J dropped 0 bases, with 10 bases sitting between them. The germline gives CDR1 LNHNV, CDR2 YYDKDF (reference sequence). Full variable domain (outside the CDR3, taken from reference TRBV15 and TRBJ1-3): DAMVIQNPRYQVTQFGKPVTLSCSQTLNHNVMYWYQQKSSQAPKLLFHYYDKDFNNEADTPDNFQSRRPNTSFCFLDIRSPGLGDTAMYLCATSRVGGSSGNTIYFGEGSWLTVV.